This T cell receptor beta chain was found in a study of patients and donors after allogeneic stem cell transplantation. V lost 1 base and J lost 4, with 11 bases in between. This CDR3 contains 15 residues. MiXCR, applied by TCRdb to the RT-PCR reads, yields one record per CDR3 protein. The sample includes hundreds of thousands of distinct CDR3 sequences, roughly 17% seen only once; the top ten take 6% to 8%. The gene calls are TRBV12-3 or TRBV12-4 and TRBJ1-5, with D tentatively TRBD1 (6 bases). The source is a human donor who was either an allogeneic HSCT recipient or a stem cell or donor lymphocyte infusion donor (not recorded which). It is not recorded whose cells these are; they may come from a transplant donor. The sample was blood, either unsorted or a sorted T cell fraction (not recorded which). The CDR3 nucleotides are TGTGCCAGCAGTTTAGTAGGGGGTGGGAATCAGCCCCAGCATTTT. It specifies CASSLVGGGNQPQHF.